Following are 4 T cell receptor beta chains from one sample sequenced in a study of graft-versus-host responses after intestinal transplantation. Here immunoSEQ multiplex PCR was the method, and the copy in TCRdb shows in-frame clones only, minus some. This repertoire shows over 100,000 clones, 90% to 95% found once; its top ten account for around 3.3%. Antigens for these TCRs are unknown. The sequenced sample was unstimulated CD8+ T cells sorted from spleen or lymph node cells, obtained before intestinal transplant. These receptors came from a human donor who received an intestinal transplant.

The V gene is TRBV7-7, the J gene TRBJ2-7; 9 bases agree with TRBD1. Germline CDR1 reads SSHAT; CDR2 reads FNYEAQ (reference sequence). The CDR3 extends over 15 amino acids. V lost 5 bases and J lost 2; bases outside the gene matches: 7. CDR3 nucleotide sequence: TGTGCCAGCAGCCCCGGGACAGGGAGTGCCTACGAGCAGTACTTC. Translation gives CASSPGTGSAYEQYF.

On this clone: At one of its ends the junction is not consistent with the germline gene, which may arise from a read error. The V and J genes are TRBV7-9 and TRBJ2-7; D ambiguous. The CDR3 length is 12 residues. Germline V gene sequence: CDR1 SEHNR, CDR2 FQNEAQ (reference sequence). CDR3 amino acids: CASSLALNEQYF. The CDR3 bases are TGTGCCAGCAGTTTAGCCCTTAACGAGCAGTACTTC.

This chain links TRBV11-1 with TRBJ2-7, with 7 nucleotides matching TRBD1. This CDR3 is built from 14 residues. The germline V gene has CDR1 SGHAT and CDR2 FQDESV (reference sequence). Trimming took 5 bases from V and 0 from J; bases not matched to a gene: 4. The CDR3 protein is CASSPTGSSYEQYF. DNA of the CDR3: TGTGCCAGCAGCCCGACAGGGAGCTCCTACGAGCAGTACTTC. The full variable domain, with the rest looked up from reference TRBV11-1 and TRBJ2-7, is EAEVAQSPRYKITEKSQAVAFWCDPISGHATLYWYRQILGQGPELLVQFQDESVVDDSQLPKDRFSAERLKGVDSTLKIQPAELGDSAMYLCASSPTGSSYEQYFGPGTRLTVT.

The chain combines TRBV9 with TRBJ2-1; TRBD2 matches at 7 bases. The CDR3 covers 14 residues. The germline V gene encodes CDR1 SGDLS and CDR2 YYNGEE. V was clipped by 0 bases and J by 8 bases; unmatched bases: 5. CDR3 sequence: CASSVELARDEQFF. The CDR3 nucleotides read TGTGCCAGCAGCGTAGAACTAGCGAGAGATGAGCAGTTCTTC.